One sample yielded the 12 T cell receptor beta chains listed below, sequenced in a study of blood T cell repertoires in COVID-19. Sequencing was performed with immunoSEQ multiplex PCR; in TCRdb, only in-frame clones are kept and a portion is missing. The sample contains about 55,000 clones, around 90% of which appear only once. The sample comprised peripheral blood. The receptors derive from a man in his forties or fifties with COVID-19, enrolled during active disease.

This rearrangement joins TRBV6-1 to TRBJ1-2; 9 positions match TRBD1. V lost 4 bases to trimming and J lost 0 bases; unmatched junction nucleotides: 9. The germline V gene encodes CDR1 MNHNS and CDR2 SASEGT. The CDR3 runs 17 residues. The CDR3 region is CASSVGTGLGSNYGYTF. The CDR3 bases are TGTGCCAGCAGTGTGGGGACAGGGTTGGGTTCTAACTATGGCTACACCTTC.

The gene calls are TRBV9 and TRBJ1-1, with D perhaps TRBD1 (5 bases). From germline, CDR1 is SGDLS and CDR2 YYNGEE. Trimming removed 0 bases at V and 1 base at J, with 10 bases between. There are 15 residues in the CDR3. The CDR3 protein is CASSVGTQGNTEAFF. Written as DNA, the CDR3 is TGTGCCAGCAGCGTAGGGACCCAGGGGAACACTGAAGCTTTCTTT.

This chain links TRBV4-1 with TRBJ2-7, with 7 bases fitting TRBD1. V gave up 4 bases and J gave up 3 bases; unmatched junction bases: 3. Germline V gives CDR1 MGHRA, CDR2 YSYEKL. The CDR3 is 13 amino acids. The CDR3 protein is CASSPRDSYEQYF. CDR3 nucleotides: TGCGCCAGCAGCCCTCGGGACAGCTACGAGCAGTACTTC.

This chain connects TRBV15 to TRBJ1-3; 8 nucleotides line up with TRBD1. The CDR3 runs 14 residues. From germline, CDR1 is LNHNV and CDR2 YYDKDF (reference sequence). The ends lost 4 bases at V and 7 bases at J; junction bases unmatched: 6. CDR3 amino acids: CATSTPGGANTIYF. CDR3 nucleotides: TGTGCCACCAGCACGCCAGGGGGCGCGAACACCATATATTTT.

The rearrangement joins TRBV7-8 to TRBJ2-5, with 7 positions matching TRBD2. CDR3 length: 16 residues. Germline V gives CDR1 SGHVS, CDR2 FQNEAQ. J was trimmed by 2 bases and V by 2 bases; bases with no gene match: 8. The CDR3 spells CASSLWGEGGQETQYF. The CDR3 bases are TGTGCCAGCAGCTTATGGGGGGAGGGAGGGCAAGAGACCCAGTACTTC.

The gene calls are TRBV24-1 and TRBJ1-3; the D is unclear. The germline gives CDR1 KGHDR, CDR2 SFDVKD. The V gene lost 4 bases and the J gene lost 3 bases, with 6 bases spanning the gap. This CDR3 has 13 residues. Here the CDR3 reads CATSDPRGNTIYF. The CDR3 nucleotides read TGTGCCACCAGTGACCCTCGTGGAAACACCATATATTTT.

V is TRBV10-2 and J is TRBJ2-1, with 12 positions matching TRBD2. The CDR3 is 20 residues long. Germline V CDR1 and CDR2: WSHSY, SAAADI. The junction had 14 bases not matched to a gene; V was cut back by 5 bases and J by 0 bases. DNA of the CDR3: TGCGCCAGCAGTCGGGACAGCGGACTAGCGGGGCCCAGCTCCTACAATGAGCAGTTCTTC. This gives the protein CASSRDSGLAGPSSYNEQFF.

CDR3 DNA: TGCGCCAGCAGCCAAGCGACTAGCGGGAGTCCCTACGAGCAGTACTTC. This gives the protein CASSQATSGSPYEQYF. This chain uses TRBV4-1 with TRBJ2-7, with TRBD2 matching 12 bases. This CDR3 contains 16 residues. The germline V gene has CDR1 MGHRA and CDR2 YSYEKL. With V trimmed by 1 base and J by 2 bases, 3 bases remained unmatched.

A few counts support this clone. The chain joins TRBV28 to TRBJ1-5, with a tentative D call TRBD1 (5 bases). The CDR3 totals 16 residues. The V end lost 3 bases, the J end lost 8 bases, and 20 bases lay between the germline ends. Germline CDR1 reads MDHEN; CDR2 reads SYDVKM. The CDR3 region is CASSFPDLAGEKPQHF. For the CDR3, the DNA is TGTGCCAGCAGTTTCCCCGATTTGGCGGGGGAGAAGCCCCAGCATTTT.

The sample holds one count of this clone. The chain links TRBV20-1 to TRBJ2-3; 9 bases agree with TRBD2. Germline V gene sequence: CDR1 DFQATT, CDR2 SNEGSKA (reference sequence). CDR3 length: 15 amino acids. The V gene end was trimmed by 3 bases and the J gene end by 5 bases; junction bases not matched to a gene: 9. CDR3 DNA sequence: TGCAGTGCTAGTTCCGGACTAGCGTGGCGAGATACGCAGTATTTT. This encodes CSASSGLAWRDTQYF.

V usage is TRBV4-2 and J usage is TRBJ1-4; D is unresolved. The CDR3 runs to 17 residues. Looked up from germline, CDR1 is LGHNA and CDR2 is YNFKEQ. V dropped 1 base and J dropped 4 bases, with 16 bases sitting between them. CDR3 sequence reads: CASSQGHSGAGNEKLFF. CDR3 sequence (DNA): TGTGCCAGCAGCCAAGGGCATAGCGGAGCGGGTAATGAAAAACTGTTTTTT.

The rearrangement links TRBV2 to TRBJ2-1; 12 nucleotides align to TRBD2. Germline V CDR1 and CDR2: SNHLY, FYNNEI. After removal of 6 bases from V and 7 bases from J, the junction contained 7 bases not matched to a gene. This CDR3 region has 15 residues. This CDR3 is CASSQLAGGRNEQFF. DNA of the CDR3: TGTGCCAGCAGCCAACTAGCGGGAGGACGAAATGAGCAGTTCTTC.